The 20 T cell receptor beta chains given below trace back to one sample, sequenced in a study of control samples from healthy donors and cancer patients. The data were produced by immunoSEQ multiplex PCR, yet TCRdb's version contains in-frame clones alone and is incomplete. This sample has about 190,000 clones; over 80% occur once, and the top ten carry about 2%. Sequenced input: blood. The receptors were gathered from a man aged 25 to 40 in good health.

This sequence joins TRBV30 and TRBJ1-4; 7 bases align to TRBD1. CDR3 length equals 16 residues. The trim removed 0 bases at V and 3 bases at J, leaving 7 bases unmatched. Looked up from germline, CDR1 is GTSNPN and CDR2 is SVGIG (reference sequence). DNA for the CDR3: TGTGCCTGGAGTGTAGGTCTGGGGACAGCTAATGAAAAACTGTTTTTT. It specifies CAWSVGLGTANEKLFF.

Notes on this clone: Other DNA sequences within the sample encode an identical CDR3. The V call is TRBV18, the J call TRBJ1-2; D is undetermined. The V gene lost 3 bases and the J gene lost 1 base, with 6 bases spanning the gap. The CDR3 loop spans 13 amino acids. Per the germline V gene, CDR1 is KGHSH and CDR2 is LQKENI. The CDR3 sequence: CASSPDRNYGYTF. CDR3 coding DNA: TGTGCCAGCTCACCGGACCGTAACTATGGCTACACCTTC.

The rearrangement uses TRBV7-8 and TRBJ1-2; no reliable D call. The CDR3 extends over 15 amino acids. CDR1 is SGHVS, CDR2 FQNEAQ, per germline. Deletions cut 5 bases from V and 7 bases from J, with 20 bases between. The CDR3 loop reads CASSQAPEGWSGYTF. CDR3 sequence (DNA): TGTGCCAGCAGCCAGGCCCCCGAAGGTTGGTCTGGCTACACCTTC.

The chain uses TRBV10-2 and TRBJ1-1; D unclear. There are 15 residues in the CDR3. Per germline, CDR1 WSHSY and CDR2 SAAADI. Trimming took 2 bases from V and 3 from J, leaving 13 bases between them. The CDR3 sequence: CASSERVLSDTEAFF. The CDR3 DNA reads TGCGCCAGCAGTGAGAGGGTACTTTCGGACACTGAAGCTTTCTTT.

In its sample, this clone was seen a few times. The chain is built from TRBV5-1 and TRBJ1-2, with D perhaps matching TRBD1 (6 bases). The CDR3 consists of 17 residues. Germline CDR1 is SGHRS and CDR2 is YFSETQ. Between the trimmed V and J ends, which lost 0 bases and 5 bases, there was a span of 20 bases. In DNA, the CDR3 is TGCGCCAGCAGCTTGGCCGTACAGGGTCCTGATCAGTATGGCTACACCTTC. It translates to CASSLAVQGPDQYGYTF.

The chain joins TRBV5-4 to TRBJ2-3; 12 bases are shared with TRBD2. Trimming at V came to 4 bases and at J to 0 bases, leaving 6 bases not matched to a gene. The CDR3 loop spans 17 amino acids. CDR1 is SGHNT and CDR2 is YYREEE in the germline V gene (reference sequence). The CDR3 reads CASSGRTSGASTDTQYF. CDR3 nucleotides: TGTGCCAGCAGCGGTCGGACTAGCGGGGCTAGCACAGATACGCAGTATTTT.

The chain uses TRBV5-4 and TRBJ2-1; TRBD1 matches 9 bases. The CDR3 is made up of 14 amino acids. J was trimmed by 6 bases and V by 7 bases; bases with no gene match: 8. Germline V lookup: CDR1 SGHNT, CDR2 YYREEE (reference sequence). The CDR3 DNA reads TGTGCCAGCGCTAGGGACAGGGTCGGCAATGAGCAGTTCTTC. The encoded protein is CASARDRVGNEQFF.

The rearrangement joins TRBV7-6 to TRBJ1-5, with 9 bases aligning to TRBD1. CDR3 length: 15 amino acids. Germline V CDR1 and CDR2: SGHVS, FNYEAQ. The J segment lost 5 bases and the V segment lost 5 bases, leaving 7 bases of the junction unmatched. For the CDR3, the DNA is TGTGCCAGCAGCCCGGGACAGGGACGATATCAGCCCCAGCATTTT. It yields the protein CASSPGQGRYQPQHF.

The chain recombines TRBV5-1 with TRBJ1-1; D not certain. Germline lookup yields CDR1 SGHRS and CDR2 YFSETQ. This CDR3 contains 16 residues. V was cut by 1 base and J by 1 base, with 14 bases left in between. DNA of the CDR3: TGCGCCAGCAGCTTGCGGCAGGCCGGGTGGAACACTGAAGCTTTCTTT. Protein product: CASSLRQAGWNTEAFF.

CDR3 DNA: TGCAGTTTAGGCAAGGACACTGAAGCTTTCTTT. This codes for CSLGKDTEAFF. The genes are TRBV20-1 and TRBJ1-1; D unclear. V was cut by 8 bases and J by 3 bases, with 10 bases left in between. Germline lookup yields CDR1 DFQATT and CDR2 SNEGSKA (reference sequence). There are 11 residues in the CDR3.

The J gene is TRBJ2-1, the V gene TRBV4-1; 7 bases map to TRBD1. There are 13 residues in the CDR3. The J segment lost 9 bases and the V segment lost 5 bases, leaving 7 bases of the junction unmatched. Germline V CDR1 and CDR2: MGHRA, YSYEKL. The DNA for the CDR3 is TGCGCCAGCAGCGGAGACAGGGACCTTGAGCAGTTCTTC. Its translation: CASSGDRDLEQFF.

Remarks on this clone: The sample holds other DNA sequences that translate to the same CDR3. The J gene is TRBJ2-3, the V gene TRBV6-4; TRBD2 aligns across 11 bases. J gave up 1 base and V 5 bases, and 2 bases lay outside the gene matches. The length of the CDR3 is 15 residues. Per germline, CDR1 MRHNA and CDR2 SNTAGT. CDR3 DNA: TGTGCCAGCAGTCCGACTAGCGGGGGCACAGATACGCAGTATTTT. This sequence encodes CASSPTSGGTDTQYF.

The chain is built from TRBV9 and TRBJ1-1; TRBD1 matches at 9 bases. This CDR3 spans 15 amino acids. Germline-derived CDR1 and CDR2 are SGDLS and YYNGEE. V dropped 0 bases and J dropped 5; count of bases not matched to a gene: 5. CDR3 bases: TGTGCCAGCAGCGTAGCCGAGGACAGGGGAACTGAAGCTTTCTTT. It codes for CASSVAEDRGTEAFF.

The V and J genes are TRBV7-9 and TRBJ2-7; the D call may be TRBD1 or TRBD2 (5 bases each). The CDR3 runs 13 residues. The germline V gene has CDR1 SEHNR and CDR2 FQNEAQ (reference sequence). Trimming removed 10 bases at V and 3 bases at J, with 16 bases between. The CDR3 nucleotides read TGTGCCACCCGGGGCTCGGGGATCTACGAGCAGTACTTC. Translation gives CATRGSGIYEQYF. The entire variable domain, with the rest obtained from reference TRBV7-9 and TRBJ2-7, is as follows: DTGVSQNPRHKITKRGQNVTFRCDPISEHNRLYWYRQTLGQGPEFLTYFQNEAQLEKSRLLSDRFSAERPKGSFSTLEIQRTEQGDSAMYLCATRGSGIYEQYFGPGTRLTVT.

The chain recombines TRBV5-1 with TRBJ1-2; 7 bases are a match to TRBD1. Germline assignment: CDR1 SGHRS and CDR2 YFSETQ. The CDR3 totals 14 residues. Trimming cost V 4 bases and J 4 bases; bases outside gene matches: 7. The CDR3 DNA follows: TGCGCCAGCAGCCGTGACAGGGCTCGCTATGGCTACACCTTC. Translated, it gives CASSRDRARYGYTF. The whole variable domain, remainder taken from reference TRBV5-1 and TRBJ1-2, is KAGVTQTPRYLIKTRGQQVTLSCSPISGHRSVSWYQQTPGQGLQFLFEYFSETQRNKGNFPGRFSGRQFSNSRSEMNVSTLELGDSALYLCASSRDRARYGYTFGSGTRLTVV.

This clone occurred a few times. The chain combines TRBV6-5 with TRBJ2-2, with D possibly TRBD2 on 6 matching bases. The V gene lost 4 bases and the J gene lost 6 bases, with 15 bases spanning the gap. CDR1 MNHEY and CDR2 SVGAGI come from the germline V gene. CDR3 length: 15 amino acids. The CDR3 DNA reads TGTGCCAGCAGTTCCGGGACTTCCGGGCCCGGGGAGCTGTTTTTT. It specifies CASSSGTSGPGELFF.

This chain links TRBV3-1 (or the pseudogene TRBV3-2) with TRBJ2-3; D ambiguous. CDR1 LGHDT and CDR2 YNNKEL come from the germline V gene (reference sequence). The CDR3 has 15 amino acids. V shed 2 bases and J shed 0 bases, with 9 bases lying between them. The CDR3 DNA sequence: TGTGCCAGCAGCCAAATGCGGTCTAGCACAGATACGCAGTATTTT. Protein product: CASSQMRSSTDTQYF.

V and J are TRBV15 and TRBJ1-5; D might be TRBD1 (5 bases). V was cut by 0 bases and J by 5 bases, with 11 bases left in between. Germline CDR1 LNHNV, CDR2 YYDKDF (reference sequence). The CDR3 runs to 15 residues. CDR3 nucleotide sequence: TGTGCCACCAGCAGAGACAGGGTTCAAGATCAGCCCCAGCATTTT. Translation: CATSRDRVQDQPQHF.

The chain joins TRBV9 to TRBJ2-1; 9 bases agree with TRBD1. The CDR3 consists of 16 residues. From germline, CDR1 is SGDLS and CDR2 YYNGEE. J lost 7 bases, V lost 4 bases, and 12 bases had no gene match. The CDR3 nucleotides are TGTGCCAGCAGCAAGGACGGGACAGGGCATTCGAATGAGCAGTTCTTC. This gives the protein CASSKDGTGHSNEQFF. Full variable domain (missing parts from reference TRBV9 and TRBJ2-1): DSGVTQTPKHLITATGQRVTLRCSPRSGDLSVYWYQQSLDQGLQFLIQYYNGEERAKGNILERFSAQQFPDLHSELNLSSLELGDSALYFCASSKDGTGHSNEQFFGPGTRLTVL.

The chain links TRBV7-2 to TRBJ2-1, with 11 bases fitting TRBD2. Germline-derived CDR1 and CDR2 are SGHTA and FQGNSA. Germline trimming cut 1 base from V and 6 bases from J; bases unmatched to any gene: 8. CDR3 length: 17 amino acids. Written as DNA, the CDR3 is TGTGCCAGCAGCTTAGGGGTAGCGGGGGGGCTTTTCAATGAGCAGTTCTTC. It translates to CASSLGVAGGLFNEQFF. The whole variable domain, filled in from reference TRBV7-2 and TRBJ2-1, reads GAGVSQSPSNKVTEKGKDVELRCDPISGHTALYWYRQSLGQGLEFLIYFQGNSAPDKSGLPSDRFSAERTGGSVSTLTIQRTQQEDSAVYLCASSLGVAGGLFNEQFFGPGTRLTVL.